The clone carrying this T cell receptor beta chain was picked up many times. Its cognate antigen is unknown. The data were obtained in a study of human T cells and chemical hapten exposure. Study as a whole: Patients were given diphenylcyclopropenone on the scalp weekly across the approximately 22-week study. Alopecia areata, totalis or universalis affected patients, mainly female. Minor pooled library volume differences mainly drove per-sample TCR yield variation. The study, taken as a whole, reports: More PT1 expanded TCRs went with higher patch test scores.

TCRdb passed the RACE reads through MiXCR, listing each CDR3 protein once. The table includes 370,000 or so distinct CDR3 sequences, more than 4.5% detected once. Trimming left V 0 bases short and J 9 bases short, with 14 bases between. This CDR3 is built from 13 residues. The germline V gene encodes CDR1 DFQATT and CDR2 SNEGSKA (reference sequence). Time point given: patch test 1, 2 weeks after DPC sensitization. Treatment denoted: therapeutic diphenylcyclopropenone sensitization with weekly scalp DPC. This receptor was obtained from a woman aged 45-65 years with alopecia areata. Some clones in this sample may be carry-over from other donors' samples. The chain is built from TRBV20-1 and TRBJ1-1; no clear D. Specimen: whole blood, collected in connection with sensitization to the hapten diphenylcyclopropenone (DPC). The CDR3 loop reads CSAREPGESKAFF. CDR3 DNA sequence: TGCAGTGCTAGAGAACCGGGCGAGAGTAAAGCTTTCTTT.